This T cell receptor (beta chain) was documented in a study of T-cell reconstitution after alpha-beta-depleted transplantation in children listed by TCRdb under 2016. Background on the whole study: The study quantitatively tracked T-cell immune reconstitution after TCRalphabeta/CD19-depleted allogeneic hematopoietic cell transplantation in children using TCR repertoire profiling.

Counted from cysteine to phenylalanine, this CDR3 has 13 amino acids. Only the CDR3 DNA stays, 39 bases, in frame from base 1. The germline V gene encodes CDR1 SGHTA and CDR2 FQGNSA. Trimmed from V: 0 bases; trimmed from J: 8 bases; junction bases lacking a gene match: 1. About this clonotype: No cognate antigen has been identified for it. The record has no base qualities; no much larger clone is one base away.

The library came from PCR. TCRdb names Illumina HiSeq 2500 as the instrument used. TCR library preparation used molecular barcoding, with unique molecular identifiers applied to normalize quantification of the TCRbeta repertoire. TCRdb applied fastp at Q25 and MiXCR to the public reads, then kept only in-frame beta chains. Under each unique CDR3 protein, matching rows form one entry showing the most common genes and DNA. The sample contains roughly 500,000 distinct CDR3 sequences, approximately 32% of them found a single time. In total, the top ten clones hold roughly 2.5% of the sample. This specimen was PBMCs from the stem cell graft donor, taken from the stem cell graft. This receptor was taken from a human donor who donated a stem cell graft to a child with aplastic anemia. The V gene is TRBV7-2 and the J gene is TRBJ2-4; the junction holds 7 bases that match TRBD2. The DNA sequence follows: TGTGCCAGCAGCTTAGCCCGGGGGGACATTCAGTACTTC. This is translated as CASSLARGDIQYF.